One sample yielded the 21 T cell receptor beta chains listed below, sequenced in a study of T cell responses to AZD1222 COVID-19 vaccine. Profiled with immunoSEQ multiplex PCR; TCRdb holds only in-frame clones, not every one. The data show about 150,000 clones, 93% seen once. Material: peripheral blood, obtained on day 0 of AZD1222 vaccination. Receptors were obtained from an adult in good health.

This chain connects TRBV14 to TRBJ1-1; possibly TRBD1 for D (5 bases). Trimming took 5 bases from V and 1 from J, leaving 11 bases between them. CDR1 is SGHDN, CDR2 FVKESK, per germline. The CDR3 extends over 14 amino acids. The CDR3 DNA sequence: TGTGCCAGCAGCAGTCGGGGACGGAACACTGAAGCTTTCTTT. Its translation is CASSSRGRNTEAFF.

The chain uses TRBV19 and TRBJ2-2; the D gene is possibly TRBD2 (5 bases). CDR1 and CDR2 (germline): LNHDA, SQIVND (reference sequence). There are 15 residues in the CDR3. With 4 bases removed from V and 10 bases from J, the gap between germline ends came to 19 bases. The CDR3 spells CASSTHLSLALELFF. CDR3 in DNA: TGTGCCAGTAGTACCCACCTTTCCCTAGCTTTGGAGCTGTTTTTT.

Only one count was recorded for this clone. V usage is TRBV29-1 and J usage is TRBJ1-1, with D unresolved. Germline V gene lookup returns CDR1 SQVTM and CDR2 ANQGSEA. CDR3 size: 14 residues. Deletions cut 0 bases from V and 6 bases from J, with 14 bases between. CDR3 loop: CSVEDRANRAEAFF. Here the CDR3 DNA reads TGCAGCGTTGAAGACAGAGCCAATCGGGCTGAAGCTTTCTTT.

The rearrangement joins TRBV11-2 to TRBJ2-7; D might be TRBD1 (6 bases). The CDR3 spans 15 residues. V gave up 5 bases and J gave up 0 bases, with 14 bases separating them. Germline assignment: CDR1 SGHAT and CDR2 FQNNGV. In DNA form, the CDR3 reads TGTGCCAGCAGCCCAGGACAGCTAAACTCCTACGAGCAGTACTTC. This sequence encodes CASSPGQLNSYEQYF.

V gene TRBV21-1 combines with J gene TRBJ2-7; the D call of TRBD2 is as the table states it, not checked on the DNA. TRBV21-1 represents a pseudogene. This CDR3 is built from 16 residues. As DNA, the CDR3 is TGTGCCAGCAGCAGGGGACTAGCGGGAGATGATTACGAGCAGTACTTC. This codes for CASSRGLAGDDYEQYF.

The V call is TRBV5-1, the J call TRBJ2-2; D may be TRBD1 (5 bases). The CDR3 spans 15 residues. V was trimmed by 0 bases and J by 5 bases, leaving 11 bases between them. CDR1 and CDR2 from the germline V gene are SGHRS and YFSETQ. As DNA, the CDR3 is TGCGCCAGCAGCTTGGCCAAATACAGGACCGGGGAGCTGTTTTTT. Translated, it gives CASSLAKYRTGELFF.

The DNA for the CDR3 is TGTGCCAGCAGCCGACTAGCGGGAGGGTTGGATGAGCAGTTCTTC. Translating gives CASSRLAGGLDEQFF. The V and J genes are TRBV11-2 and TRBJ2-1; 14 nucleotides align to TRBD2. The CDR3 covers 15 residues. The J segment lost 8 bases and the V segment lost 5 bases, leaving 5 bases of the junction unmatched. Germline V gives CDR1 SGHAT, CDR2 FQNNGV.

The rearrangement uses TRBV7-9 and TRBJ2-7; 8 positions match TRBD1. J was trimmed by 6 bases and V by 4 bases; bases with no gene match: 8. The CDR3 consists of 14 residues. CDR1 is SEHNR and CDR2 is FQNEAQ in the germline V gene (reference sequence). The CDR3 nucleotides read TGTGCCAGCAGCTATAAAGGACAGGGAGTCGAGCAGTACTTC. Translated: CASSYKGQGVEQYF. The full variable domain, rest sourced from reference TRBV7-9 and TRBJ2-7, is DTGVSQNPRHKITKRGQNVTFRCDPISEHNRLYWYRQTLGQGPEFLTYFQNEAQLEKSRLLSDRFSAERPKGSFSTLEIQRTEQGDSAMYLCASSYKGQGVEQYFGPGTRLTVT.

This sequence joins TRBV6-6 and TRBJ2-3, with 13 bases aligning to TRBD2. The CDR3 loop spans 17 amino acids. Germline lookup yields CDR1 MNHNY and CDR2 SVGAGI (reference sequence). Trimming removed 5 bases from V and 2 bases from J; junction bases left unmatched: 7. The CDR3 loop is CASSLSGTSGITDTQYF. Here the CDR3 DNA reads TGTGCCAGCAGTCTTTCCGGGACTAGCGGGATCACAGATACGCAGTATTTT.

The chain joins TRBV5-5 to TRBJ2-1; D remains unclear. The CDR3 runs 12 residues. Trimming left V 0 bases short and J 8 bases short, with 6 bases between. CDR1 and CDR2 from the germline V gene are SGHKS and YYEKEE (reference sequence). CDR3 region: CASSLGRYEQFF. The DNA of the CDR3 is TGTGCCAGCAGCTTGGGAAGGTATGAGCAGTTCTTC. The full variable domain, rest sourced from reference TRBV5-5 and TRBJ2-1, is DAGVTQSPTHLIKTRGQQVTLRCSPISGHKSVSWYQQVLGQGPQFIFQYYEKEERGRGNFPDRFSARQFPNYSSELNVNALLLGDSALYLCASSLGRYEQFFGPGTRLTVL.

This chain connects TRBV11-2 to TRBJ2-4, with TRBD2 matching 14 bases. After removal of 8 bases from V and 8 bases from J, the junction contained 8 bases not matched to a gene. This CDR3 has 15 residues. Per germline, CDR1 SGHAT and CDR2 FQNNGV. The CDR3 DNA follows: TGTGCCAGCCCCAGACTAGCGGGAGGGCCATACATTCAGTACTTC. Amino acid sequence: CASPRLAGGPYIQYF.

J is TRBJ1-2 and V is TRBV6-6, with 7 nucleotides matching TRBD1. V dropped 8 bases and J dropped 5; count of bases not matched to a gene: 5. From germline, CDR1 is MNHNY and CDR2 SVGAGI (reference sequence). The CDR3 has 12 amino acids. The CDR3 DNA follows: TGTGCCAGCGCTGACAGGGCTTATGGCTACACCTTC. Encoded protein: CASADRAYGYTF.

This clone has just one count. The chain uses TRBV28 and TRBJ2-3; D is possibly TRBD1 (6 bases). From germline, CDR1 is MDHEN and CDR2 SYDVKM. The CDR3 length is 16 residues. The germline V and J ends were trimmed by 5 bases and 0 bases, with 15 bases remaining between them. The DNA for the CDR3 is TGTGCCAGCAGTCCCCTAGGGCAGGGGAGCACAGATACGCAGTATTTT. It yields the protein CASSPLGQGSTDTQYF.

This sequence joins TRBV30 and TRBJ1-2; D might be TRBD1 (6 bases). The CDR3 loop spans 22 amino acids. Germline lookup yields CDR1 GTSNPN and CDR2 SVGIG (reference sequence). The ends were cut back, 0 bases at V and 3 bases at J, with 35 bases in the middle. The DNA for the CDR3 is TGTGCCTGGAGTGTCGAGTTTCATTTGTATTCCGGGACACCAGGAGGGCACTATGGCTACACCTTC. Translating gives CAWSVEFHLYSGTPGGHYGYTF.

The rearrangement links TRBV3-1 (or the pseudogene TRBV3-2) to TRBJ1-2, with TRBD1 matching 10 bases. Unmatched junction bases numbered 2, after V lost 3 bases and J lost 4 bases. CDR1 and CDR2 (germline): LGHDT, YNNKEL (reference sequence). This CDR3 has 14 amino acids. In DNA, the CDR3 is TGTGCCAGCAGCCAGGGACAGGGGCCCTATGGCTACACCTTC. This codes for CASSQGQGPYGYTF.

The chain has TRBV2 and TRBJ2-7, with 14 bases matching TRBD2. CDR1 and CDR2 (germline): SNHLY, FYNNEI. This CDR3 has 15 amino acids. Losses at the gene ends were 6 bases for V and 4 bases for J; bases not matched to a gene: 5. The CDR3 spells CASRLTSGRAYEQYF. DNA for the CDR3: TGTGCCAGCAGGCTGACTAGCGGGAGGGCTTACGAGCAGTACTTC.

The rearrangement uses TRBV5-6 and TRBJ1-5; weak D call: TRBD1 (5 bases). Germline values: CDR1 SGHDT, CDR2 YYEEEE. The V gene lost 6 bases and the J gene lost 2 bases, with 12 bases spanning the gap. The CDR3 runs 14 residues. As DNA, the CDR3 is TGTGCCAGCAACATTGGGGGTGGCAATCAGCCCCAGCATTTT. It translates to CASNIGGGNQPQHF.

The chain uses TRBV5-8 and TRBJ2-7; weak D call: TRBD1 (5 bases). The germline V gene has CDR1 SGHTS and CDR2 YDEGEE. CDR3 length: 13 amino acids. Trimming removed 2 bases from V and 7 bases from J, with 13 bases in between. Here the CDR3 DNA reads TGTGCCAGCAGCTTCGACAGCCCAGGGGAGCAGTACTTC. Translation: CASSFDSPGEQYF.

The rearrangement uses TRBV19 and TRBJ2-7, with TRBD2 as a possible D gene (6 bases). Trimming removed 1 base at V and 4 bases at J, with 11 bases between. This CDR3 is 14 amino acids long. Germline CDR1 and CDR2: LNHDA and SQIVND (reference sequence). The CDR3: CASSIASSAYEQYF. Written as DNA, the CDR3 is TGTGCCAGTAGTATAGCGTCTAGCGCGTACGAGCAGTACTTC. The full variable domain, rest sourced from reference TRBV19 and TRBJ2-7, is DGGITQSPKYLFRKEGQNVTLSCEQNLNHDAMYWYRQDPGQGLRLIYYSQIVNDFQKGDIAEGYSVSREKKESFPLTVTSAQKNPTAFYLCASSIASSAYEQYFGPGTRLTVT.

The chain couples TRBV29-1 to TRBJ1-2; 8 nucleotides align to TRBD1. V was clipped by 4 bases and J by 3 bases; unmatched bases: 4. The CDR3 sequence is 13 residues long. Germline-derived CDR1 and CDR2 are SQVTM and ANQGSEA. The CDR3 loop is CSVGTGKDYGYTF. The CDR3 DNA sequence: TGCAGCGTTGGGACAGGGAAGGACTATGGCTACACCTTC. Together with reference TRBV29-1 and TRBJ1-2, the CDR3 gives the full variable domain: SAVISQKPSRDICQRGTSLTIQCQVDSQVTMMFWYRQQPGQSLTLIATANQGSEATYESGFVIDKFPISRPNLTFSTLTVSNMSPEDSSIYLCSVGTGKDYGYTFGSGTRLTVV.

The chain employs TRBV5-1 and TRBJ1-4; 11 bases match TRBD1. The CDR3 totals 16 residues. Trimming cost V 0 bases and J 8 bases; bases outside gene matches: 6. In germline, CDR1 is SGHRS, CDR2 YFSETQ. CDR3 residues: CASSLGAGTGGEKLFF. The CDR3 DNA sequence: TGCGCCAGCAGCTTGGGCGCGGGGACAGGGGGGGAAAAACTGTTTTTT.